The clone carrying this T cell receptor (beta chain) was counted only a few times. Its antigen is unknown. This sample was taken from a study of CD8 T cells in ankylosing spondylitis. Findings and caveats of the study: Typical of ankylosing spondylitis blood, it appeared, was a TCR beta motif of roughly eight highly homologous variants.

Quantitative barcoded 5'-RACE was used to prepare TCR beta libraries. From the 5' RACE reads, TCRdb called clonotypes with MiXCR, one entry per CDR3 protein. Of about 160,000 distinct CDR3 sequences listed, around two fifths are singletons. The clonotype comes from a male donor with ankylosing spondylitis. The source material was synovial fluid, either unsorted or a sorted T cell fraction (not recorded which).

The CDR3 region has the DNA TGTGCCAGCAGCCAATACCAACTAGCGGGGGGCCTACTTGGGGATACGCAGTATTTT. Its translation is CASSQYQLAGGLLGDTQYF. The rearrangement uses TRBV2 and TRBJ2-3; 12 positions match TRBD2. CDR1 and CDR2 (germline): SNHLY, FYNNEI. V dropped 6 bases and J dropped 6; count of bases not matched to a gene: 19. This CDR3 comprises 19 residues.